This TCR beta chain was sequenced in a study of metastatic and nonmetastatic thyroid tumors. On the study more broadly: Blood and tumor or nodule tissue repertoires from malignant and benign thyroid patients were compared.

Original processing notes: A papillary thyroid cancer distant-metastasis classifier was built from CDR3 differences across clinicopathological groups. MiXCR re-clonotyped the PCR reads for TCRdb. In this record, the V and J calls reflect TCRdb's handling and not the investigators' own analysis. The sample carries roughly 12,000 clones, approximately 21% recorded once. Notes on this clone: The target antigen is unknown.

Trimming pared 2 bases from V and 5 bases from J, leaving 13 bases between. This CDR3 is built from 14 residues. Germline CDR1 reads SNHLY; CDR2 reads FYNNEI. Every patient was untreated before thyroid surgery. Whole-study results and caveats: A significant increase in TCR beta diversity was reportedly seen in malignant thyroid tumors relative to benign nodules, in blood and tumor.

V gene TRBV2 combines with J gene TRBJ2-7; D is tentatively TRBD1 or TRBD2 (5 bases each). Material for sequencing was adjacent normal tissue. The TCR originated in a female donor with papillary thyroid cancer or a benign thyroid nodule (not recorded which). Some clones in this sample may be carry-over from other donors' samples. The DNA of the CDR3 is TGTGCCAGCAGTGAATTCAGAAGGGACCACGAGCAGTACTTC. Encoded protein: CASSEFRRDHEQYF.